This TCR beta chain was sequenced for a study of T cells in Graves' hyperthyroidism and ophthalmopathy. Newly diagnosed hyperthyroidism patients aged 18 to 65 years had disease lasting under 2 months. Using RNA transcripts as the source, TCR beta CDR3 regions were amplified. With the HTBI primer set, the TCR CDR3 went through a first round of RT-PCR. TCRdb re-called the multiplex PCR reads through MiXCR, storing one row per CDR3 protein. The table lists 690,000 or so distinct CDR3 sequences, around 19% of them singletons. This clonotype has ten or more counts. Specimen: blood. This TCR was sampled from a woman in her forties or fifties with Graves' hyperthyroidism that later progressed to Graves' ophthalmopathy.

This chain's CDR3 is CASSGGQGASYEQYF. The CDR3 coding sequence is TGTGCCAGCAGCGGGGGACAGGGGGCCTCCTACGAGCAGTACTTC. This sequence joins TRBV2 and TRBJ2-7, with 12 nucleotides matching TRBD1. In germline, CDR1 is SNHLY, CDR2 FYNNEI. The V segment lost 6 bases and the J segment 0 bases; nucleotides outside the gene matches: 3. The CDR3 runs 15 residues.